A single sample gave rise to the 4 T cell receptor beta chains below, sequenced in a study of T cells after somatic rescue of genetic block. TCRdb keeps only in-frame clones here, not all; method: immunoSEQ multiplex PCR. Of 55,000 to 75,000 clones in the sample, 85% to 95% were seen once. Sequenced: peripheral blood mononuclear cells (PBMCs). The receptors shown here come from a middle-aged man.

The J gene is TRBJ2-5, the V gene TRBV19; unclear D gene. V dropped 5 bases and J dropped 1 base, with 8 bases sitting between them. The CDR3 is 13 residues long. Germline V lookup: CDR1 LNHDA, CDR2 SQIVND (reference sequence). CDR3 region: CASSGSSQETQYF. CDR3 DNA sequence: TGTGCCAGTAGTGGTAGCAGCCAAGAGACCCAGTACTTC.

V usage is TRBV21-1 and J usage is TRBJ2-2; the D call TRBD2 from the table was never checked on the DNA. TRBV21-1 constitutes a pseudogene. The CDR3 sequence is 15 residues long. CDR3 amino acids: CASSKARNYPGELFF. The CDR3 region has the DNA TGTGCCAGCAGCAAAGCTCGGAACTACCCCGGGGAGCTGTTTTTT.

The gene calls are TRBV27 and TRBJ2-3, with 12 bases that match TRBD2. The V and J ends lost 5 bases and 3 bases, in that order; junction bases with no gene match: 18. Germline-derived CDR1 and CDR2 are MNHEY and SMNVEV (reference sequence). The length of the CDR3 is 20 residues. The CDR3 DNA is TGTGCCAGCAGTCTATACCCAGGGTATAGTGGGACTAGCGGGACAGATACGCAGTATTTT. It encodes CASSLYPGYSGTSGTDTQYF.

This chain uses TRBV19 with TRBJ2-2, with TRBD1 matching over 10 bases. V dropped 6 bases and J dropped 1; count of bases not matched to a gene: 8. Germline CDR1 is LNHDA and CDR2 is SQIVND (reference sequence). The CDR3 is 17 residues long. CDR3 bases: TGTGCCAGTAGCAACTCCCGGGACAGGGGGAACACCGGGGAGCTGTTTTTT. It is translated as CASSNSRDRGNTGELFF. Full variable domain (remainder filled in from reference TRBV19 and TRBJ2-2): DGGITQSPKYLFRKEGQNVTLSCEQNLNHDAMYWYRQDPGQGLRLIYYSQIVNDFQKGDIAEGYSVSREKKESFPLTVTSAQKNPTAFYLCASSNSRDRGNTGELFFGEGSRLTVL.